This T cell receptor beta chain was sequenced for a study of T cell responses to AZD1222 COVID-19 vaccine. Study observations and caveats: Only a handful of people who got AZD1222 tested seropositive at baseline. Samples come after the peak T cell response, not at day 14. Close to half of spike-specific TCRs reportedly recognize unmutated variant regions.

As concerns this clone: Its target is unknown.

Using immunoSEQ multiplex PCR, the repertoire was profiled, and TCRdb retains in-frame clones only, with some absent. This table holds 90,000 to 100,000 clones, 88% found once. V was clipped by 1 base and J by 1 base, with 4 bases between them. The length of the CDR3 is 13 residues. The germline gives CDR1 LNHDA, CDR2 SQIVND (reference sequence). Sample: peripheral blood, taken 28 days after the second AZD1222 dose. The V gene is TRBV19, the J gene TRBJ2-5, with D unclear. The TCR sequence derives from an adult who received the AZD1222 COVID-19 vaccine. CDR3 residues: CASSIGPQETQYF. DNA of the CDR3: TGTGCCAGTAGTATAGGCCCCCAAGAGACCCAGTACTTC.